The 6 T cell receptor beta chains reported below all come from one sample, sequenced in a study of CD8 T cells in Susac syndrome. When the RNA was reverse transcribed, random hexamers were used with an input of roughly 0.45 to 1 ug. TCRdb re-derived calls from the immunoSEQ multiplex PCR reads in MiXCR, one entry per CDR3 protein. This table has around 180,000 distinct CDR3 sequences, approximately 95% appearing once. The sequencing sample was made of CD4+ T cells from PBMCs. These receptors were taken from a human donor with multiple sclerosis.

The V and J genes are TRBV20-1 and TRBJ1-5; D call uncertain. Trimming took off 6 bases at V and 5 bases at J, with 11 bases between the two ends. Per germline, CDR1 DFQATT and CDR2 SNEGSKA (reference sequence). This CDR3 comprises 12 residues. CDR3 region: CSAFRGDQPQHF. In nucleotides, the CDR3 is TGCAGTGCATTCCGAGGTGATCAGCCCCAGCATTTT.

The chain carries TRBV20-1 and TRBJ1-2; maybe TRBD1 (6 bases). Germline V lookup: CDR1 DFQATT, CDR2 SNEGSKA (reference sequence). The CDR3 is made up of 14 amino acids. The germline V and J ends were trimmed by 3 bases and 5 bases, with 16 bases remaining between them. CDR3 region: CSARGGGGRYGYTF. CDR3 sequence (DNA): TGCAGTGCTAGGGGTGGGGGCGGTCGATATGGCTACACCTTC.

The CDR3 sequence: CSVATGQGAIGEAFF. The CDR3 DNA reads TGCAGCGTAGCGACGGGACAGGGGGCGATCGGTGAAGCTTTCTTT. This chain uses TRBV29-1 with TRBJ1-1, with 12 bases aligning to TRBD1. Germline assignment: CDR1 SQVTM and CDR2 ANQGSEA. V was clipped by 6 bases and J by 7 bases; unmatched bases: 12. This CDR3 contains 15 residues.

V usage is TRBV2 and J usage is TRBJ2-5; perhaps TRBD2 as D (6 bases). Trimming pared 6 bases from V and 0 bases from J, leaving 11 bases between. Looked up from germline, CDR1 is SNHLY and CDR2 is FYNNEI. The CDR3 runs to 14 residues. CDR3 in amino acids: CASRGGNHQETQYF. CDR3 nucleotide sequence: TGTGCCAGCAGGGGCGGGAACCACCAAGAGACCCAGTACTTC.

V usage is TRBV20-1 and J usage is TRBJ2-1; D unclear. Germline V gene sequence: CDR1 DFQATT, CDR2 SNEGSKA (reference sequence). The V end was cut by 1 base, the J end by 7 bases, with 11 bases between. This CDR3 is built from 13 residues. CDR3 in amino acids: CSARGDSFNEQFF. CDR3 DNA sequence: TGCAGTGCTAGAGGGGATTCATTTAATGAGCAGTTCTTC.

This chain uses TRBV7-2 with TRBJ2-7; 7 bases line up with TRBD1. The length of the CDR3 is 12 residues. Germline CDR1 reads SGHTA; CDR2 reads FQGNSA. After removal of 5 bases from V and 6 bases from J, the junction contained 4 bases not matched to a gene. This CDR3 reads CASSEQGREQYF. The CDR3 nucleotides are TGTGCCAGCAGCGAACAGGGGCGCGAGCAGTACTTC.